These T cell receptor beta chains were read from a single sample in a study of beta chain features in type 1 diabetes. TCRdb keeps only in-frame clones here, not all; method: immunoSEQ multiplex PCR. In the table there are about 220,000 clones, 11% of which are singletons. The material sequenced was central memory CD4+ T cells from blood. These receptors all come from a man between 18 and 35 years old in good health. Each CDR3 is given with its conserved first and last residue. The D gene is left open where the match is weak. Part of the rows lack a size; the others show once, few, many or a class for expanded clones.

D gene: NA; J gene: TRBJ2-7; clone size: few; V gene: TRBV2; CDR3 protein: CASRDSEGRHEQYF; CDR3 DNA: TGTGCCAGCAGGGATTCTGAGGGGAGGCACGAGCAGTACTTC
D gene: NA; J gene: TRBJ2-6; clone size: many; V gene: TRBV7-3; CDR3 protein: CASSQNGPLAGANVLTF; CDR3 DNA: TGTGCCAGCAGCCAAAATGGTCCCCTGGCAGGCGCCAACGTCCTGACTTTC
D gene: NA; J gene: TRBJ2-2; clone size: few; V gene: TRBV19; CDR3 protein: CASTRDLASAGELFF; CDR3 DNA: TGTGCCAGTACAAGGGACTTGGCGAGCGCCGGGGAGCTGTTTTTT
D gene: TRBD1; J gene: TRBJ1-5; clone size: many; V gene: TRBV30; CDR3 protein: CAWDAGTGASNQPQHF; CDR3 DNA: TGTGCCTGGGACGCCGGGACAGGGGCAAGCAATCAGCCCCAGCATTTT
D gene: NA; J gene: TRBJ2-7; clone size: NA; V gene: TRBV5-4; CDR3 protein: CASRPGTSGSYEQYF; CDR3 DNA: TGTGCCAGCAGGCCCGGGACCTCTGGCTCCTACGAGCAGTACTTC
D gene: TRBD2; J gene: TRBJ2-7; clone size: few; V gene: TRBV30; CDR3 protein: CAWRRSGSGPEQYF; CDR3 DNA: TGTGCCTGGAGGCGGAGCGGGAGCGGTCCCGAGCAGTACTTC
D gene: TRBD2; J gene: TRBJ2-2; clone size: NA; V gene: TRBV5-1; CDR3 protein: CASSLLSGSTGELFF; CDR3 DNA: TGCGCCAGCAGCTTGTTAAGCGGGAGCACCGGGGAGCTGTTTTTT
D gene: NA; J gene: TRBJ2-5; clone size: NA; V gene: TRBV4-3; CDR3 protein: CASSPRIRQETQYF; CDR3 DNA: TGCGCCAGCAGCCCTAGGATCCGGCAAGAGACCCAGTACTTC
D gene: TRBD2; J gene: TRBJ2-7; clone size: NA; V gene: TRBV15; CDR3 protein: CATNPGRGGAYEQYF; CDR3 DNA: TGTGCCACCAACCCCGGTAGGGGAGGGGCCTACGAGCAGTACTTC
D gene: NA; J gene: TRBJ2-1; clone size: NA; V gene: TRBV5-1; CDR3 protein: CASSQDFYNEQFF; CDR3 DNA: TGCGCCAGCAGCCAGGACTTCTACAATGAGCAGTTCTTC
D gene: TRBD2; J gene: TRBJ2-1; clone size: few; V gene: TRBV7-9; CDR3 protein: CASSLGTSDRSPEQFF; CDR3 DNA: TGTGCCAGCAGCTTAGGTACTAGCGATAGGAGCCCTGAGCAGTTCTTC
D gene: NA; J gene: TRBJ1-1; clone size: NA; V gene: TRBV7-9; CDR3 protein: CASTIRGNTEAFF; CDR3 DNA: TGTGCCAGCACTATCCGGGGGAACACTGAAGCTTTCTTT
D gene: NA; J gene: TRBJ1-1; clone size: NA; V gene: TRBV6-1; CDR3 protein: CASSVSGPNTEAFF; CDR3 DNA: TGTGCCAGCAGTGTATCGGGGCCGAACACTGAAGCTTTCTTT
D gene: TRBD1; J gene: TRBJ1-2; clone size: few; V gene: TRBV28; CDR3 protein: CASRTRDSLLYGYTF; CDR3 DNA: TGTGCCAGCAGGACCCGGGACAGCCTTCTTTATGGCTACACCTTC
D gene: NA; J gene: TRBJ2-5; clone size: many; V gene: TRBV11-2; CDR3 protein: CASSWDGQETQYF; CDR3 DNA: TGTGCCAGCAGCTGGGACGGCCAAGAGACCCAGTACTTC
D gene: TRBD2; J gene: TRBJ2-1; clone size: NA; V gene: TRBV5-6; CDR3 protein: CASSLMGLAGDVYNEQFF; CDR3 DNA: TGTGCCAGCAGCTTGATGGGACTAGCGGGAGACGTGTACAATGAGCAGTTCTTC
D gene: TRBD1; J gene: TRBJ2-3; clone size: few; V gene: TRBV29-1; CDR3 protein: CSVRQGVDDTQYF; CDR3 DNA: TGCAGCGTTAGACAGGGGGTGGATGATACGCAGTATTTT
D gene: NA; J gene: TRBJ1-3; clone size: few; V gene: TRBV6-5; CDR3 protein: CASSYGVSGNTIYF; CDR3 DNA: TGTGCCAGCAGTTACGGTGTCTCTGGAAACACCATATATTTT
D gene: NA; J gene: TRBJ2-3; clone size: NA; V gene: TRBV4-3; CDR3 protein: CASSQDSTDTQYF; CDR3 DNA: TGCGCCAGCAGCCAAGACAGCACAGATACGCAGTATTTT
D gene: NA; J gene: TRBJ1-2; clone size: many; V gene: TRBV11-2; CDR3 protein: CASSLDRTSGGYTF; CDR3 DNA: TGTGCCAGCAGCTTAGATCGAACGTCTGGAGGCTACACCTTC
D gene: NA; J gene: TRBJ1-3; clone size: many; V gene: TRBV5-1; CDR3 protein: CASSRVQGAGNTIYF; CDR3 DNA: TGCGCCAGCAGCCGAGTACAGGGAGCTGGAAACACCATATATTTT
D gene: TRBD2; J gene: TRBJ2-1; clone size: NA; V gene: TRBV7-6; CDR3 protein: CASSFREGSSEQFF; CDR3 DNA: TGTGCCAGCAGCTTCCGGGAGGGGTCCAGTGAGCAGTTCTTC